These T cell receptor beta chains were read from a single sample in a study of blood T cell repertoires in COVID-19. The repertoire was sequenced with immunoSEQ multiplex PCR; TCRdb's copy has only in-frame clones and lacks some. The profile covers approximately 220,000 clones, with about four fifths appearing a single time and 3.6% taken by the ten largest. Source material: PBMCs or T cells enriched from blood (not recorded which). The receptors were gathered from a woman in her thirties or forties who had been exposed to COVID-19. CDR3s include the opening cysteine and the closing phenylalanine or tryptophan. Each record gives: J gene, V gene, CDR3 protein.

J gene: TRBJ1-4
V gene: TRBV2
CDR3 protein: CASSGGSPEKLFF

J gene: TRBJ1-1
V gene: TRBV19
CDR3 protein: CASSRSGFTEAFF

J gene: TRBJ2-7
V gene: TRBV5-8
CDR3 protein: CASSLGGLAAYEQYF

J gene: TRBJ2-7
V gene: TRBV4-1
CDR3 protein: CASSQVWRLVGEQYF

J gene: TRBJ2-5
V gene: TRBV15
CDR3 protein: CATSRDRAVTGQETQYF

J gene: TRBJ1-1
V gene: TRBV5-5
CDR3 protein: CASSWQDRDTEAFF

J gene: TRBJ2-3
V gene: TRBV4-1
CDR3 protein: CASRLGLAGVRNTQYF

J gene: TRBJ1-6
V gene: TRBV3-1/TRBV3-2
CDR3 protein: CASSQDRRPLHF

J gene: TRBJ1-1
V gene: TRBV7-2
CDR3 protein: CASSFQGARAFF

J gene: TRBJ2-3
V gene: TRBV18
CDR3 protein: CASSPQGGEGDTQYF

J gene: TRBJ2-2
V gene: TRBV24-1
CDR3 protein: CATSWGAGELFF

J gene: TRBJ1-1
V gene: TRBV24-1
CDR3 protein: CATSDFHSTEAFF

J gene: TRBJ1-2
V gene: TRBV5-1
CDR3 protein: CASSLSQTGTYGYTF

J gene: TRBJ1-2
V gene: TRBV18
CDR3 protein: CASSSETNREGGYTF

J gene: TRBJ1-1
V gene: TRBV4-2
CDR3 protein: CASSQHRGTEAFF

J gene: TRBJ1-2
V gene: TRBV2
CDR3 protein: CASGGAIQGRNTF

J gene: TRBJ1-3
V gene: TRBV19
CDR3 protein: CASSIRARISGNTIYF

J gene: TRBJ1-1
V gene: TRBV6-5
CDR3 protein: CASLGRANTEAFF

J gene: TRBJ1-5
V gene: TRBV19
CDR3 protein: CASSIQNSNQPQHF

J gene: TRBJ1-5
V gene: TRBV19
CDR3 protein: CASSSTGGNQPQHF

J gene: TRBJ2-2
V gene: TRBV9
CDR3 protein: CASSPPVLRGELFF

J gene: TRBJ2-2
V gene: TRBV25-1
CDR3 protein: CASSAPGRVGELFF

J gene: TRBJ1-1
V gene: TRBV12-3/TRBV12-4
CDR3 protein: CASSNRGNTEAFF

J gene: TRBJ2-3
V gene: TRBV3-1/TRBV3-2
CDR3 protein: CASSGTSETDTQYF

J gene: TRBJ1-5
V gene: TRBV18
CDR3 protein: CASSLDREAEPQHF

J gene: TRBJ2-7
V gene: TRBV5-1
CDR3 protein: CASSSRDSNNGEQYF

J gene: TRBJ1-1
V gene: TRBV15
CDR3 protein: CATVLGGSNTEAFF

J gene: TRBJ1-4
V gene: TRBV4-1
CDR3 protein: CASSQGWGGTNEKLFF

J gene: TRBJ2-6
V gene: TRBV6-4
CDR3 protein: CASSEFGAGANVLTF

J gene: TRBJ2-7
V gene: TRBV18
CDR3 protein: CASSSRQGVYEQYF

J gene: TRBJ2-1
V gene: TRBV2
CDR3 protein: CASSESGTPQGEQFF

J gene: TRBJ1-5
V gene: TRBV7-2
CDR3 protein: CASSPRTGDQPQHF